The T cell receptor (beta chain) described here comes from a study of T cell changes during pregnancy in multiple sclerosis (dated by TCRdb to the late 2010s). A note on the overall study: The study examined how the T cell repertoire changed over the course of pregnancy in women with multiple sclerosis.

Libraries were made using the immunoSEQ multiplex PCR assay. Entries here come from immuneACCESS through TCRdb and include only in-frame sequences with V and J called. Some clones fail to appear in such tables; in the studies checked, an unresolved V gene covers under half of the shortfall, and the cause of the remainder is unknown. This sample holds about 36,000 clones; 93% were observed only once. 0.35% to 0.45% of the sample rests with the top ten. Looking up the germline V gene yields CDR1 MNHEY and CDR2 SVGAGI. Trimming at the junction amounts to 6 bases on V and 4 bases on J, and the germline ends lie 16 bases apart. Counted from cysteine to phenylalanine, this CDR3 has 15 amino acids. Only the CDR3 part of the read is kept: 45 bases, read in frame from the first base. As to this clone: Its antigen is currently not known. Base qualities were left out, and no much larger clone turns up one base away.

The origin of this receptor is a female donor with multiple sclerosis, enrolled in a pregnancy study. The source material was CD4+ T cells from peripheral blood mononuclear cells, sampled in the first trimester of pregnancy. Rearrangement joined TRBV6-5 to TRBJ2-1; possibly the D gene is TRBD1, per 5 matching bases. CDR3 reads: CASSLAGRVYNEQFF. The bases read TGTGCCAGCAGCCTTGCTGGCAGGGTTTACAATGAGCAGTTCTTC.